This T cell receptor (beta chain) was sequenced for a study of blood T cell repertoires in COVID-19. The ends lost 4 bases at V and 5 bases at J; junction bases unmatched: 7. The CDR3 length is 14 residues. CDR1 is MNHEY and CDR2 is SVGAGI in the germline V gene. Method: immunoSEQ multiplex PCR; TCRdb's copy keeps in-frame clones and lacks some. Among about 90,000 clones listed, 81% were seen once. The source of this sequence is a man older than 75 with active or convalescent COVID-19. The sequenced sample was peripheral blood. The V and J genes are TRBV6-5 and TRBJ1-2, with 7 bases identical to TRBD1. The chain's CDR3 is CASSSRWTGYGYTF. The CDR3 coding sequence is TGTGCCAGCAGTTCCCGCTGGACAGGATATGGCTACACCTTC.